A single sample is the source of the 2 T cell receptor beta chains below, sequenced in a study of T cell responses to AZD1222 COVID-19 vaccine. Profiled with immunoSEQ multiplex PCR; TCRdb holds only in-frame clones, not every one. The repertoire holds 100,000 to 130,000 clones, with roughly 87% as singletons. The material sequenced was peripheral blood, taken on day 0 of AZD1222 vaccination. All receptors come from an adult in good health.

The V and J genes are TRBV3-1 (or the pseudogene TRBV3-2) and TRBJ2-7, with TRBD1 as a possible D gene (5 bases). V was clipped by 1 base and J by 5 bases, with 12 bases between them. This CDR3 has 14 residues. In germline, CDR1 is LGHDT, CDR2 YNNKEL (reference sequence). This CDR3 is CASSQVLGRDEQYF. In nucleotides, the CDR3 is TGTGCCAGCAGCCAAGTATTAGGCAGGGACGAGCAGTACTTC.

For the CDR3, the DNA is TGCGCCAGCAGCCCAGGGACAGGGCCGTTCTACGAGCAGTACTTC. Encoded protein: CASSPGTGPFYEQYF. The chain uses TRBV5-1 and TRBJ2-7; 9 bases fit TRBD1. This CDR3 is built from 15 residues. With V trimmed by 4 bases and J by 3 bases, 8 bases remained unmatched. Per the germline V gene, CDR1 is SGHRS and CDR2 is YFSETQ.